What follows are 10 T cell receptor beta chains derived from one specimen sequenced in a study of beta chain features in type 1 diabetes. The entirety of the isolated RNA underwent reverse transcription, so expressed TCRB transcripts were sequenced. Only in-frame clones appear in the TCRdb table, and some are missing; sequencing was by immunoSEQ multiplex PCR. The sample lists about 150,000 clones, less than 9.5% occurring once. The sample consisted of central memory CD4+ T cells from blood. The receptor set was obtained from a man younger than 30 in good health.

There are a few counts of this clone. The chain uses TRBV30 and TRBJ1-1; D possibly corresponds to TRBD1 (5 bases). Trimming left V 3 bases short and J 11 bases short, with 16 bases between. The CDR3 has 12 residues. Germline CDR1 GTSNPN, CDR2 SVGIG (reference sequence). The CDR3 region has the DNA TGTGCCTGGAGACCCCCGACCCGGGGGGCTTTCTTT. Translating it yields CAWRPPTRGAFF.

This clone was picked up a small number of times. The CDR3: CASSQDGRDNEQFF. DNA of the CDR3: TGCGCCAGCAGCCAAGATGGCCGGGACAATGAGCAGTTCTTC. The genes are TRBV4-3 and TRBJ2-1; the D is unclear. In germline, CDR1 is LGHNA, CDR2 YSLEER. The germline V and J ends were trimmed by 0 bases and 5 bases, with 8 bases remaining between them. There are 14 residues in the CDR3.

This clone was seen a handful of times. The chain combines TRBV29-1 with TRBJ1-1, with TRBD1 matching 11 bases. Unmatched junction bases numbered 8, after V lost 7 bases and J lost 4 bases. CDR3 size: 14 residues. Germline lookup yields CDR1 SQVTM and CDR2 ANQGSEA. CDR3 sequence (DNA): TGCAGCGCCGCCCGGACAGGGGGCCTCACTGAAGCTTTCTTT. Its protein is CSAARTGGLTEAFF.

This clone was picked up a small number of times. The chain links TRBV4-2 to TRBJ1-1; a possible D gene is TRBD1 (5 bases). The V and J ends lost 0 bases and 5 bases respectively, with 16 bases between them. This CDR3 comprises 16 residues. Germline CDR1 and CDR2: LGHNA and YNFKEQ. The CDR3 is CASSQDWAREDTEAFF. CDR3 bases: TGTGCCAGCAGCCAAGATTGGGCCAGGGAGGATACTGAAGCTTTCTTT.

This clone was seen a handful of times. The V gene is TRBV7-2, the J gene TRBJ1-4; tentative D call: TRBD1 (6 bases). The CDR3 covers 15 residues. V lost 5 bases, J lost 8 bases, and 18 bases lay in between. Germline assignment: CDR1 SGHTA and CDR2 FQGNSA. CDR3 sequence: CASSRASGQTEKLFF. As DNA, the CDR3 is TGTGCCAGCAGCCGTGCCTCGGGACAAACGGAAAAACTGTTTTTT.

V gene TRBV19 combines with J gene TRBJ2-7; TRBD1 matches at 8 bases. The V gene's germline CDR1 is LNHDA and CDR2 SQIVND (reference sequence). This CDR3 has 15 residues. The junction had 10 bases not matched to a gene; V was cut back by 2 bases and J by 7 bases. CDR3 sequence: CASSIRTGTTREQYF. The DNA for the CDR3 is TGTGCCAGTAGTATAAGGACAGGGACAACTCGGGAGCAGTACTTC.

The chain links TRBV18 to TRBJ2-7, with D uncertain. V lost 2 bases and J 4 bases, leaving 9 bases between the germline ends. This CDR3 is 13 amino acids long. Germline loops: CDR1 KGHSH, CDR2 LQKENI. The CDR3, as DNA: TGTGCCAGCTCACCAGGGCATCAATACGAGCAGTACTTC. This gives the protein CASSPGHQYEQYF.

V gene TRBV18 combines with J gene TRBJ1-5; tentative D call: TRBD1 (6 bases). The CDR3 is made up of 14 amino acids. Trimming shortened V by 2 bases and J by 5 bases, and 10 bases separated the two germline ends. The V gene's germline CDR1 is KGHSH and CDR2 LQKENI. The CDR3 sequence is CASSPSAGDQPQHF. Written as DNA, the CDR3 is TGTGCCAGCTCACCATCAGCAGGGGATCAGCCCCAGCATTTT. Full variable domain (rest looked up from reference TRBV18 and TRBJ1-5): NAGVMQNPRHLVRRRGQEARLRCSPMKGHSHVYWYRQLPEEGLKFMVYLQKENIIDESGMPKERFSAEFPKEGPSILRIQQVVRGDSAAYFCASSPSAGDQPQHFGDGTRLSIL.

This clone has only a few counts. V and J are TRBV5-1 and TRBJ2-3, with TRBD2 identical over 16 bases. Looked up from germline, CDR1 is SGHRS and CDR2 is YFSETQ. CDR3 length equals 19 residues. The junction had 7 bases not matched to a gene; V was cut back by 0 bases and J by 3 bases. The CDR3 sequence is CASSLDGTSGGADTDTQYF. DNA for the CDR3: TGCGCCAGCAGCTTGGACGGGACTAGCGGGGGGGCCGATACAGATACGCAGTATTTT.

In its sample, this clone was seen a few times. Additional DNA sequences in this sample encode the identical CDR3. CDR3 sequence (DNA): TGTGCCAGCTCCCCCCTCGCCCCGACAGGGGACACTGAAGCTTTCTTT. It yields the protein CASSPLAPTGDTEAFF. This chain links TRBV18 with TRBJ1-1, with 8 bases matching TRBD1. Germline CDR1 and CDR2: KGHSH and LQKENI. The CDR3 has 16 amino acids. J was trimmed by 3 bases and V by 6 bases; bases with no gene match: 12.